This note documents a single T cell receptor beta chain sequence. Its cognate antigen has yet to be identified. The input lacks base qualities; no much larger clone sits a single base away. The donors were healthy, HIV-negative adults who had no recently reported acute infections or vaccinations. Every donor was a Caucasian adult living in Nashville, Tennessee, USA. CD4+ T cells were enriched through magnetic negative selection, after which naive cells were positively selected on CD45RA and the remaining negative fraction served as the memory subset. Blood was obtained by leukapheresis, after which PBMCs were separated by Ficoll-Histopaque density gradient centrifugation and cryopreserved in liquid nitrogen vapor phase. Analytical flow cytometry was used to check the purity and quantity of each magnetically sorted T cell population. Each sorted fraction had its genomic DNA isolated and then quantified by UV absorbance on a Nanodrop 2000c.

The data originate from a study of shared clonotypes between healthy human individuals (dated by TCRdb to the early 2020s). Background for the entire study: The cohort comprised a couple of women and a few men aged 18 to 49 years. Per donor, three plates each were used for CD4 naive and CD4 memory, two for CD8 naive, and one for CD8 memory. Blood TCR repertoires of about 5 healthy adults were deeply sequenced to estimate repertoire size and the extent of clonotype sharing between individuals. Different laboratories and diverse techniques were used to prepare libraries and sequence TCR repertoires, to increase sequencing depth and limit assay-specific biases. Leukapheresis yielded between about 0.94 and 8.9 billion PBMCs per donor. Beyond this particular receptor, the publication reports: Clonotypes shared by all four sorted-subset donors showed higher generation probabilities than non-shared clonotypes. Sampling was restricted to blood, and TCR repertoires in tissue are likely to differ from TCR repertoires in blood. Estimated clonotype richness was generally larger for naive than for memory subsets. The small number of donors limited the genetic and exposure-history diversity represented. Incomplete sequencing was indicated by rarefaction of sorted-subset datasets, despite the large sequencing depth. Pairwise subsampling indicated that sequencing depth was expected to affect the degree of clonotype sharing among donors. Sharing across several donors was observed for 5% to 6.5% of naive CD4, less than 4% of naive CD8, around 2.5% of memory CD4, and about 0.38% of memory CD8 clonotypes.

Using the deep immunoSEQ assay, multiplex PCR amplified TCR CDR3 regions from genomic DNA. Extracted genomic DNA from each cell subset was distributed evenly across all wells of several immunoSEQ 96-well plates, and each plate was treated as a replicate. For sorted subsets, about 200 ng genomic DNA, equal to about 30,000 T cell genomes, was loaded into each replicate PCR. The purified libraries were quantified using a Qubit 3.0 fluorometer, sized with a Bioanalyzer 2100, and then quantified again using the KAPA Library Quantification kit. Each immunoSEQ 96-well plate was sequenced on its own single-read 150-cycle Illumina NextSeq 550 flow cell. In the authors' own workflow: The immunoSEQ output contained only junctional sequences without quality scores, so filtering could not match that applied to full-length reads. To assign V/J genes and CDR3, sequences were annotated using PyIR, a Python wrapper for IgBLAST v1.9, with IMGT germline references. Any read was removed if the V/J assignment was weak (E-value above 1e-6), the CDR3 was missing, or the read contained stop codons, out-of-frame junctions, or ambiguous translated residues. V3J clonotypes were defined by identical inferred V gene, J gene, and CDR3 amino acid sequence. The percentage overlap between two repertoires was calculated by dividing the number of shared unique clonotypes by the size of the smaller repertoire. Repertoire richness was assessed with RTK rarefaction, the Chao1 estimator, and Recon v2.1 estimates of unobserved clonotypes. Generation probabilities for all TCRbeta clonotypes obtained by the gDNA method from a handful of donors were computed using OLGA. Held by TCRdb, this immuneACCESS table contains in-frame sequences only and omits some clones. Under half of the omission traces to an unresolved V gene where checked; the cause of the rest is unknown. That table gives V, J and clone size, and the DNA gave D and trimming. This sample has over 2 million clones in its table, and about 95% of those were observed once. The ten largest clones take up approximately 0.13% of the sample.

Sequenced sample: naive CD4+ T cells sorted from blood. According to the study, the label for this sample's cell subset or site signals: CD45RA+ positively selected. This receptor was taken from a man aged 18 to 35 in good health.

The base sequence is TGCGCCAGCAGCTTGGCCGTTTCCTCAAATGAGCAGTTCTTC. Its translation is CASSLAVSSNEQFF. The V and J segments used are TRBV5-1 and TRBJ2-1; no D gene can be assigned with confidence. V loses 0 bases, J loses 7 bases, and the germline ends lie 11 bases apart. Taken from the germline V gene, the CDR1 and CDR2 loops are SGHRS and YFSETQ. The cysteine opens and the phenylalanine closes a CDR3 of 14 amino acids. Only the CDR3 part of the read is kept: 42 bases, read in frame from the first base.